This T cell receptor (beta chain) was recovered during a study of shared clonotypes between healthy human individuals. About the research overall: Sampling drew on donors who were a couple of women and a few men aged 18 to 49.

CDR1 is SGHVS and CDR2 is FQNEAQ in the germline V gene. This CDR3 is 18 amino acids long. The J segment lost 1 base and the V segment lost 3 bases, leaving 10 bases of the junction unmatched. There were only Caucasian adults among the donors, and all lived in Nashville, Tennessee. The method was immunoSEQ multiplex PCR; TCRdb's version includes in-frame clones alone and lacks a portion of them. The sample gives 950,000 to 1,100,000 clones, under 80% of which show up once; about 1.5% is in the top ten. This clone was seen only a few times. The sequence came from a man between 18 and 29 years old in good health. The rearrangement links TRBV7-8 to TRBJ2-2; 8 bases are a match to TRBD2. Sequenced material: memory CD4+ T cells sorted from blood. Regarding subset: CD45RA-negative fraction. The CDR3 is CASSLAWVSGRNTGELFF. DNA for the CDR3: TGTGCCAGCAGCTTGGCGTGGGTCAGCGGGAGGAACACCGGGGAGCTGTTTTTT.